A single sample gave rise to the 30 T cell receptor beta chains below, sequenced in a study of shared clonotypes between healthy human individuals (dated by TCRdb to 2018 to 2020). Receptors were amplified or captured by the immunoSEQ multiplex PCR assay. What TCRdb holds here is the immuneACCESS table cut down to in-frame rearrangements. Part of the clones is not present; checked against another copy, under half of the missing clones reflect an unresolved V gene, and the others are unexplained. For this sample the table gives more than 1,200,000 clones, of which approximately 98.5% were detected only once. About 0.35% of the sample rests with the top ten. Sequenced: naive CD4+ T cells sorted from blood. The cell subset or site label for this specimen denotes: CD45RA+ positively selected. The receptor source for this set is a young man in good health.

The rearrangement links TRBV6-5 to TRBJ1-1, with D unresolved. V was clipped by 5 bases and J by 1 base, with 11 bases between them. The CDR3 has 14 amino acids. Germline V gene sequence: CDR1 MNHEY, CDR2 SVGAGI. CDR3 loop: CASSRRTGNTEAFF. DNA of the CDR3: TGTGCCAGCAGTCGACGGACTGGGAACACTGAAGCTTTCTTT.

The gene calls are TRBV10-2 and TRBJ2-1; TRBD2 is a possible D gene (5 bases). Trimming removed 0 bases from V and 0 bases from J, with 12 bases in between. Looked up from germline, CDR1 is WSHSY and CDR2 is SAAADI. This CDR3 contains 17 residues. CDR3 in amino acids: CASSESGAISSYNEQFF. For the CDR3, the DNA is TGCGCCAGCAGTGAGTCGGGAGCGATCAGCTCCTACAATGAGCAGTTCTTC.

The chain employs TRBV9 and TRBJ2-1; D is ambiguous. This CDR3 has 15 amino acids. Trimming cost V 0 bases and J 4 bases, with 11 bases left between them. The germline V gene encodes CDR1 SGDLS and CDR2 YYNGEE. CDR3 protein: CASSVVESRYNEQFF. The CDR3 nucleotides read TGTGCCAGCAGCGTAGTTGAATCAAGGTACAATGAGCAGTTCTTC.

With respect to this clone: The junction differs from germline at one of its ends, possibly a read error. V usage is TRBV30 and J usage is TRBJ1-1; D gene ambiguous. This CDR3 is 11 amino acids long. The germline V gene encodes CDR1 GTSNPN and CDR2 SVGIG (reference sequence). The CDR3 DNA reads TGTGCCCGGAGGGATAACACTGAAGCTTTCTTT. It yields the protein CARRDNTEAFF. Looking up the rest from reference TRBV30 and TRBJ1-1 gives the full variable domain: SQTIHQWPATLVQPVGSPLSLECTVEGTSNPNLYWYRQAAGRGLQLLFYSVGIGQISSEVPQNLSASRPQDRQFILSSKKLLLSDSGFYLCARRDNTEAFFGQGTRLTVV.

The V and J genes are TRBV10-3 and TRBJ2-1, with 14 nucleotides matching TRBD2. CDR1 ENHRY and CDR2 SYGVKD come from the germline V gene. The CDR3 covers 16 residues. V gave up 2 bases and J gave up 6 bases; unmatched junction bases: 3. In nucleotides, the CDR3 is TGTGCCATCAGTGAGCAAGGGACTAGCGGGAGCAATGAGCAGTTCTTC. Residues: CAISEQGTSGSNEQFF.

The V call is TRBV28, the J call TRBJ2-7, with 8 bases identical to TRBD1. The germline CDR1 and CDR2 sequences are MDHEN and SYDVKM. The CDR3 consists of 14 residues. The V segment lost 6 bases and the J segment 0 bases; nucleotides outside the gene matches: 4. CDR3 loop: CASRTGVSSYEQYF. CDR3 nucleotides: TGTGCCAGCAGGACAGGGGTTAGCTCCTACGAGCAGTACTTC.

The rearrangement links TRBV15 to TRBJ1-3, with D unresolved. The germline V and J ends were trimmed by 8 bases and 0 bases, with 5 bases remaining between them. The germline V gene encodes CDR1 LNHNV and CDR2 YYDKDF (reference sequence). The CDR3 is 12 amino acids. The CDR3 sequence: CATGLSGNTIYF. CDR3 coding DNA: TGTGCCACCGGCCTCTCTGGAAACACCATATATTTT.

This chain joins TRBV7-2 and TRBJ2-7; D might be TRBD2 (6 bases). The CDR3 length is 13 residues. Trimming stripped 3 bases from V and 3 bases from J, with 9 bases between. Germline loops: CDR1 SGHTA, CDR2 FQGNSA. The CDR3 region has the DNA TGTGCCAGCAGCTTTGGAGGGGACTACGAGCAGTACTTC. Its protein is CASSFGGDYEQYF.

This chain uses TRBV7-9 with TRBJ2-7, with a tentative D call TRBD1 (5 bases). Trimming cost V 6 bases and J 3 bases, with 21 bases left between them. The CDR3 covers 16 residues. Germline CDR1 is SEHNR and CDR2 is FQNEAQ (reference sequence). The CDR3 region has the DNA TGTGCCAGCAGTCAAGGGGTAGGTAGGTTTATCTACGAGCAGTACTTC. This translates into CASSQGVGRFIYEQYF.

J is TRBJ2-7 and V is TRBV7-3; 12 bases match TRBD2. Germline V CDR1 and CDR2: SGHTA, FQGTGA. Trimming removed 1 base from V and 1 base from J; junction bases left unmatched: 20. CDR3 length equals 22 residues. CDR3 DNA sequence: TGTGCCAGCAGCTTAAAGTATCCGTCCCCAGGACTAGCGGGAAGCCCATCCTACGAGCAGTACTTC. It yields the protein CASSLKYPSPGLAGSPSYEQYF.

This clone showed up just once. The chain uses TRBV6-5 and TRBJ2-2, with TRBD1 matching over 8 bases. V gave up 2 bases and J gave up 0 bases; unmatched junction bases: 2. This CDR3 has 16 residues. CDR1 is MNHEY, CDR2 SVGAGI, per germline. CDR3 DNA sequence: TGTGCCAGCAGTTACCTGGACAGGGCGAACACCGGGGAGCTGTTTTTT. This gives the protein CASSYLDRANTGELFF.

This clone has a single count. Here the CDR3 reads CASSPLGSPGSYEQYF. For the CDR3, the DNA is TGTGCCAGCTCACCACTGGGGAGTCCGGGCTCCTACGAGCAGTACTTC. The chain carries TRBV18 and TRBJ2-7, with D possibly TRBD2 on 5 matching bases. The CDR3 loop spans 16 amino acids. Trimming took 1 base from V and 0 from J, leaving 13 bases between them. The V gene's germline CDR1 is KGHSH and CDR2 LQKENI.

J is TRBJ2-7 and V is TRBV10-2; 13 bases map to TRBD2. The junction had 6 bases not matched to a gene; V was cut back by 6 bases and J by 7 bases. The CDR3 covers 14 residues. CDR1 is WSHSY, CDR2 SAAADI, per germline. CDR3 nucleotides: TGCGCCAGCAGGGCGGGACTAGCGGGATATGAGCAGTACTTC. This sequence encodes CASRAGLAGYEQYF.

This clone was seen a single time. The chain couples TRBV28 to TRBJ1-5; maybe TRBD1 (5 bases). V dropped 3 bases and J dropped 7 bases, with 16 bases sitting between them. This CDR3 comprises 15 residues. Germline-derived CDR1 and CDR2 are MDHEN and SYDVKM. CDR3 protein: CASSFTGVFGQPQHF. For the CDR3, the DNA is TGTGCCAGCAGTTTCACGGGGGTATTCGGGCAGCCCCAGCATTTT.

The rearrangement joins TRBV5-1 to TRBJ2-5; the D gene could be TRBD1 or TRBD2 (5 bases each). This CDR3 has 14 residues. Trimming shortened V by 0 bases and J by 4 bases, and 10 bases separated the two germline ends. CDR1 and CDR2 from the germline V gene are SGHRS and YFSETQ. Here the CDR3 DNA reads TGCGCCAGCAGCTTGGAGTTTGGGGGAGAGACCCAGTACTTC. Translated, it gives CASSLEFGGETQYF.

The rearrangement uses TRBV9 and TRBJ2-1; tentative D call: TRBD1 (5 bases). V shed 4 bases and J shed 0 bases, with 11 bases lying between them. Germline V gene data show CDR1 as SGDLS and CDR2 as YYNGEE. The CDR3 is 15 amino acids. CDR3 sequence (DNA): TGTGCCAGCAGCACCGGACACCGCTCCTACAATGAGCAGTTCTTC. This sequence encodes CASSTGHRSYNEQFF.

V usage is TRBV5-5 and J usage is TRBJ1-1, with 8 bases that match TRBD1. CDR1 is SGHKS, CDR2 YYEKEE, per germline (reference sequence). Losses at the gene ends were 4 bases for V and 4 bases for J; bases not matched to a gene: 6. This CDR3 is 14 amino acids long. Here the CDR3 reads CASSKNTGGTEAFF. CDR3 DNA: TGTGCCAGCAGCAAAAACACAGGGGGCACTGAAGCTTTCTTT.

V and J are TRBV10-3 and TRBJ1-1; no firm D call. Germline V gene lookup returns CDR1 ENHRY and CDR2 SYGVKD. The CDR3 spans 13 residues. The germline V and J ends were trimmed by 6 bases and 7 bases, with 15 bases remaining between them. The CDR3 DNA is TGTGCCATCAGGGAGAGGGAGCAGGATGAAGCTTTCTTT. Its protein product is CAIREREQDEAFF.

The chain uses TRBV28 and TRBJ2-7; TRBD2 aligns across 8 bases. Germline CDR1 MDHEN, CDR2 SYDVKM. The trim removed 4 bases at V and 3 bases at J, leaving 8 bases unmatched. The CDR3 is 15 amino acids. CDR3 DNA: TGTGCCAGCAGTTCGCCGGGACTAGGGTTCTACGAGCAGTACTTC. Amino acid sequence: CASSSPGLGFYEQYF.

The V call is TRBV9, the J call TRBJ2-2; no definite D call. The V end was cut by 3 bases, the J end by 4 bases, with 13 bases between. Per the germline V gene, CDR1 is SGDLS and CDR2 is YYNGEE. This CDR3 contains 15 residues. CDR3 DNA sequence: TGTGCCAGCAGCGGCACGGGCTTTGGCACCGGGGAGCTGTTTTTT. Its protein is CASSGTGFGTGELFF.

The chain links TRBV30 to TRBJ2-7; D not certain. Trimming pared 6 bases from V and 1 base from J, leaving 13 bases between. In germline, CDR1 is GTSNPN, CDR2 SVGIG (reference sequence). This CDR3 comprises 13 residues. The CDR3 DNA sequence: TGTGCCTGCGGCACGGCCGGATCCTACGAGCAGTACTTC. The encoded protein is CACGTAGSYEQYF.

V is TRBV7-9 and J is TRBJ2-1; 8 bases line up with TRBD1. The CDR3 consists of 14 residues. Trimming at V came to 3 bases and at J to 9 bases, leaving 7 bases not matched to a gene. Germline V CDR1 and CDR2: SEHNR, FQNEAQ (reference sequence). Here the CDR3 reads CASSLKDRVTEQFF. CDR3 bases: TGTGCCAGCAGCTTGAAGGACAGGGTGACTGAGCAGTTCTTC.

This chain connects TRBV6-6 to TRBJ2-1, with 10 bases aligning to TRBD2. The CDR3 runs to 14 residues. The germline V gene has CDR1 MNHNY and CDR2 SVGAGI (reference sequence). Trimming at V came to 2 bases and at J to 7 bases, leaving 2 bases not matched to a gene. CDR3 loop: CASSYGTSVNEQFF. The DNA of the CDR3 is TGTGCCAGCAGTTACGGGACTAGCGTAAATGAGCAGTTCTTC.

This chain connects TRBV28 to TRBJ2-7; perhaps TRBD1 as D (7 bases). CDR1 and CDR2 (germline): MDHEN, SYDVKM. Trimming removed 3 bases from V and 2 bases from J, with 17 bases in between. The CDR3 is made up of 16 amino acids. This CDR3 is CASSFGGTAPTYEQYF. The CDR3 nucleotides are TGTGCCAGCAGTTTTGGGGGGACAGCTCCAACCTACGAGCAGTACTTC.

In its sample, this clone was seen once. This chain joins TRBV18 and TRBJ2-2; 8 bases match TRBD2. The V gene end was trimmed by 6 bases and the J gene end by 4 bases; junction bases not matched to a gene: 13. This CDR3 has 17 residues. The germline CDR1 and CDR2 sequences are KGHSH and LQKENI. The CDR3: CASSPRVAGYSTGELFF. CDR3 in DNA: TGTGCCAGCTCGCCCCGGGTAGCGGGGTACTCCACCGGGGAGCTGTTTTTT.

Written as DNA, the CDR3 is TGTGCCAGCAGTTACACGGGACACGGGACACTGGGAGCTTTCTTT. This translates into CASSYTGHGTLGAFF. The rearrangement links TRBV6-5 to TRBJ1-1, with D possibly TRBD1 on 6 matching bases. The CDR3 length is 15 residues. Germline V gene data show CDR1 as MNHEY and CDR2 as SVGAGI. V gave up 2 bases and J gave up 10 bases, with 20 bases separating them.

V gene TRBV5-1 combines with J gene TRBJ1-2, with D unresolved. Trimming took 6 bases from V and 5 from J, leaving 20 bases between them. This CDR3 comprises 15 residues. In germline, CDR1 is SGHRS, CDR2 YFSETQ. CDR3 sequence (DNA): TGCGCCAGCACTGTCAATACCGGGCCGGTGTATGGCTACACCTTC. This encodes CASTVNTGPVYGYTF.

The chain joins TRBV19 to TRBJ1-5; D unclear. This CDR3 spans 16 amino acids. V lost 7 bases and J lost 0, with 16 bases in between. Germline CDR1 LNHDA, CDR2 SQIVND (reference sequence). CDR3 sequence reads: CASTRWGTYSNQPQHF. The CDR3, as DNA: TGTGCCAGTACTCGGTGGGGAACTTATAGCAATCAGCCCCAGCATTTT.

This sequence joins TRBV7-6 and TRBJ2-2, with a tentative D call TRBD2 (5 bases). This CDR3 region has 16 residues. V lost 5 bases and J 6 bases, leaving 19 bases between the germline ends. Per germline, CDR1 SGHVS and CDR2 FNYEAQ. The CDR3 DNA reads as TGTGCCAGCAGCCGGGCTACTAGTCCCCCTCCCGGGGAGCTGTTTTTT. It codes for CASSRATSPPPGELFF.

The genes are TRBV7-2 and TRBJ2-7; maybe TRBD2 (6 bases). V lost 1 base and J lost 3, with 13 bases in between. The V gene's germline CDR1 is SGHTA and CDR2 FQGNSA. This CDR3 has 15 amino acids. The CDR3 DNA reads TGTGCCAGCAGCTTAGGCGGAGGGACTTACTACGAGCAGTACTTC. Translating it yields CASSLGGGTYYEQYF.